What follows is one TCR beta chain and its context. This specimen comes from a study of blood T cell repertoires in COVID-19. The data were produced by immunoSEQ multiplex PCR, yet TCRdb's version contains in-frame clones alone and is incomplete. The repertoire holds about 320,000 clones, with around 90% as singletons. The cohort comprised adults aged 18 to 89 years residing in about 25 US areas. Trimming left V 1 base short and J 4 bases short, with 11 bases between. In germline, CDR1 is MGHRA, CDR2 YSYEKL. The CDR3 has 15 residues. V usage is TRBV4-1 and J usage is TRBJ1-5; D gene uncertain. The clonotype comes from a woman in her twenties or thirties who had recovered from COVID-19. Input material: PBMCs or T cells enriched from blood (not recorded which). CDR3 DNA: TGCGCCAGCAGCCAAGGGCCCGGACTGAATCAGCCCCAGCATTTT. Translating it yields CASSQGPGLNQPQHF.